The following is a T cell receptor (beta chain) sequence with its context. Its antigen is currently unknown. TCRdb fed the 5' RACE reads into MiXCR, producing one record per CDR3 protein. Altogether a few hundred thousand distinct CDR3 sequences are present, nearly 15% being singletons, with the ten largest covering 0.35% to 0.45%. This sample is drawn from a study of identical twins. Study-wide results and caveats: Beta out-of-frame sequences displayed a weaker excess of sharing between twins. Clonotypes of the beta chain that were abundant in cord blood carried fewer insertions (memory repertoires showed none). There was more out-of-frame TCR alpha sharing in monozygotic twins than models estimated.

Trimming removed 4 bases from V and 9 bases from J; junction bases left unmatched: 9. The CDR3 sequence is 15 residues long. The germline gives CDR1 SGDLS, CDR2 YYNGEE. The sample was also linked to a second study, of yellow fever vaccine responses in identical twins. From that study: Twins' vaccine T cell response reportedly seemed partly convergent, partly personalized.

The source is a woman between 18 and 30 years old in good health. Sequenced: CD4+ T cells sorted from blood. The chain employs TRBV9 and TRBJ1-6; 8 bases are a match to TRBD1. The CDR3 region has the DNA TGTGCCAGCAGCCCAAACAGGGGGATAGGTTCACCCCTCCACTTT. It translates to CASSPNRGIGSPLHF.